This TCR beta chain was found in a study of blood T cell repertoires in COVID-19. TCRdb's copy holds only in-frame clones and misses some; the assay was immunoSEQ multiplex PCR. The sample has around 47,000 clones, around 83% seen once. The CDR3 length is 17 residues. The clonotype comes from a man in his 70s with active COVID-19. Material: peripheral blood. The rearrangement links TRBV1 to TRBJ2-7; the table gives TRBD1 as D, unverified against the DNA. TRBV1 is flagged as a pseudogene. CDR3 DNA: TGCACCAGCAGCCAACGAACAGGGACCAATCTTAACTACGAGCAGTACTTC. This encodes CTSSQRTGTNLNYEQYF.